The rows below give T cell receptor beta chains drawn from one sample of a study of blood T cell repertoires in COVID-19. Sequenced by immunoSEQ multiplex PCR; TCRdb stores in-frame clones only, minus some. The sample holds approximately 86,000 clones; nearly 90% are singletons and the top ten take over 7%. What was sequenced was peripheral blood. Source of these receptors: a man aged 45-65 years with acute or convalescent COVID-19. Both conserved end residues are part of each CDR3. The D gene is left open where the match is weak. The size entry is marked missing in some rows and otherwise reads once, few, many or a size class.

clone size,J gene,D gene,V gene,CDR3 protein,CDR3 DNA
NA,TRBJ2-6,NA,TRBV28,CAHGGAGGANVLTF,TGTGCCCATGGAGGGGCGGGTGGGGCCAACGTCCTGACTTTC
once,TRBJ1-2,NA,TRBV19,CASSIEWRGGGYTF,TGTGCCAGTAGTATAGAGTGGAGGGGCGGTGGCTACACCTTC
NA,TRBJ1-1,TRBD1,TRBV5-4,CASSSPSTGDFMNTEAFF,TGTGCCAGCAGCTCGCCATCGACAGGGGATTTCATGAACACTGAAGCTTTCTTT
NA,TRBJ2-7,TRBD1,TRBV19,CASSRQGANEQYF,TGTGCCAGTAGTAGACAGGGGGCCAACGAGCAGTACTTC
NA,TRBJ1-5,NA,TRBV2,CASSSRTVGNQPQHF,TGTGCCAGCAGTTCCAGGACAGTAGGCAATCAGCCCCAGCATTTT
NA,TRBJ2-3,NA,TRBV7-3,CASSLASTDTQYF,TGTGCCAGCAGCTTAGCGAGCACAGATACGCAGTATTTT
NA,TRBJ2-2,TRBD2,TRBV7-9,CVVAGGQQTGELFF,TGTGTCGTAGCGGGGGGTCAGCAAACCGGGGAGCTGTTTTTT
few,TRBJ1-4,NA,TRBV10-2,CASSEGRGSEKLFF,TGCGCCAGCAGTGAAGGAAGGGGCTCCGAAAAACTGTTTTTT
once,TRBJ1-2,TRBD1,TRBV5-1,CASSLGGGVSGYTF,TGCGCCAGCAGCTTGGGAGGGGGCGTCAGCGGCTACACCTTC
once,TRBJ2-3,TRBD2,TRBV19,CASSVAGVTDTQYF,TGTGCCAGTAGTGTAGCGGGGGTCACAGATACGCAGTATTTT
NA,TRBJ1-4,TRBD1,TRBV9,CASSVGTGGLGGEKLFF,TGTGCCAGCAGCGTGGGGACAGGGGGCCTGGGCGGTGAAAAACTGTTTTTT
NA,TRBJ1-6,NA,TRBV5-1,CASSLGRVEHNSPLHF,TGCGCCAGCAGCTTAGGCAGGGTGGAGCATAATTCACCCCTCCACTTT
NA,TRBJ2-1,TRBD1,TRBV20-1,CSASPRGLLYNEQFF,TGCAGTGCTAGTCCCAGGGGGCTACTTTACAATGAGCAGTTCTTC
NA,TRBJ1-1,TRBD1,TRBV7-3,CASSTGQNTEAFF,TGTGCCAGCTCGACAGGGCAGAACACTGAAGCTTTCTTT
NA,TRBJ2-3,TRBD2,TRBV13,CASSFWTSGGVTQYF,TGTGCCAGCAGCTTCTGGACTAGCGGGGGGGTAACGCAGTATTTT
NA,TRBJ1-1,TRBD1,TRBV6-5,CASSRTGGGTEAFF,TGTGCCAGCAGTCGAACAGGGGGCGGGACTGAAGCTTTCTTT
NA,TRBJ1-1,NA,TRBV12-3/TRBV12-4,CASRSQGNTEAFF,TGTGCCAGCAGGTCACAGGGGAACACTGAAGCTTTCTTT
NA,TRBJ2-5,TRBD1,TRBV29-1,CSVVPTQGRETQYF,TGCAGCGTTGTTCCGACACAGGGGCGAGAGACCCAGTACTTC
NA,TRBJ1-1,NA,TRBV5-1,CASSLEIGSTEAFF,TGCGCCAGCAGCTTGGAAATTGGTAGCACTGAAGCTTTCTTT
once,TRBJ1-5,NA,TRBV6-5,CASRAYSNQPQHF,TGTGCCAGCAGGGCTTATAGCAATCAGCCCCAGCATTTT
once,TRBJ2-2,NA,TRBV9,CASSVLDGVGGELFF,TGTGCCAGCAGCGTCTTGGACGGGGTTGGCGGGGAGCTGTTTTTT
NA,TRBJ1-2,NA,TRBV4-1,CASSQDEGSYGYTF,TGCGCCAGCAGCCAAGACGAAGGGAGCTATGGCTACACCTTC
NA,TRBJ1-1,NA,TRBV29-1,CSGRGPNTEAFF,TGCAGCGGGCGGGGCCCGAACACTGAAGCTTTCTTT
NA,TRBJ2-7,TRBD1,TRBV11-1,CASRDDRGHEQYF,TGTGCCAGCAGGGACGACAGGGGCCACGAGCAGTACTTC
NA,TRBJ1-5,NA,TRBV11-3,CASRQPQHF,TGTGCCAGCCGGCAGCCCCAGCATTTT
NA,TRBJ2-5,TRBD2,TRBV5-1,CASSPGGGRETQYF,TGCGCCAGCAGCCCGGGCGGGGGGCGTGAGACCCAGTACTTC
few,TRBJ1-2,NA,TRBV10-3,CAIRPTGNYGYTF,TGTGCCATCAGACCTACAGGGAACTATGGCTACACCTTC
NA,TRBJ2-3,NA,TRBV5-1,CASSLTSLDTQYF,TGCGCCAGCAGCTTGACTAGCTTGGATACGCAGTATTTT
NA,TRBJ2-3,TRBD2,TRBV7-9,CASSLEWSSGPSTDTQYF,TGTGCCAGCAGCTTAGAATGGTCTAGCGGACCTAGCACAGATACGCAGTATTTT
NA,TRBJ1-6,NA,TRBV2,CASSEYGDPRGALHF,TGTGCCAGCAGTGAATACGGGGATCCGCGGGGTGCCCTCCACTTT
NA,TRBJ1-2,TRBD1,TRBV30,CAWGGQGANYGYTF,TGTGCCTGGGGGGGACAGGGGGCGAACTATGGCTACACCTTC
NA,TRBJ2-3,NA,TRBV19,CASNGGAGADTQYF,TGTGCCAGTAATGGGGGCGCCGGGGCAGATACGCAGTATTTT
NA,TRBJ1-2,TRBD1,TRBV6-5,CASSQRQGAYGYTF,TGTGCCAGCAGTCAGAGACAGGGAGCCTATGGCTACACCTTC
NA,TRBJ2-1,TRBD2,TRBV3-1/TRBV3-2,CASSQDLAGGLSNEQFF,TGTGCCAGCAGCCAAGATCTAGCGGGGGGGCTTAGTAATGAGCAGTTCTTC
NA,TRBJ1-2,NA,TRBV27,CASSLAGVDGYTF,TGTGCCAGCAGTTTAGCGGGGGTGGATGGCTACACCTTC
NA,TRBJ1-1,NA,TRBV9,CASSRSTGLNTEAFF,TGTGCCAGCAGCCGTAGCACAGGGTTGAACACTGAAGCTTTCTTT
NA,TRBJ2-5,NA,TRBV19,CASSDQGKETQYF,TGTGCCAGTAGTGATCAGGGTAAAGAGACCCAGTACTTC
NA,TRBJ1-1,TRBD1,TRBV5-1,CASSTGQGSTEAFF,TGCGCCAGCAGCACCGGACAGGGGAGCACTGAAGCTTTCTTT
NA,TRBJ2-1,TRBD1,TRBV4-1,CASSLLGQGKGEQFF,TGCGCCAGCAGCCTTTTAGGACAGGGGAAGGGTGAGCAGTTCTTC
once,TRBJ1-4,TRBD1,TRBV11-2,CASSLAGTGSEKLFF,TGTGCCAGCAGCCTCGCCGGGACAGGTAGCGAAAAACTGTTTTTT
NA,TRBJ2-1,NA,TRBV2,CASSQGSYNEQFF,TGTGCCAGCAGTCAGGGGTCCTACAATGAGCAGTTCTTC
NA,TRBJ2-3,TRBD1,TRBV7-9,CASSPGTGSPDTQYF,TGTGCCAGCAGCCCAGGGACAGGTAGCCCAGATACGCAGTATTTT
NA,TRBJ2-2,NA,TRBV10-2,CASSESGGAVSGELFF,TGCGCCAGCAGTGAGTCGGGGGGGGCCGTCTCCGGGGAGCTGTTTTTT
NA,TRBJ2-3,TRBD2,TRBV9,CASSPSGGTDTQYF,TGTGCCAGCAGCCCTAGCGGGGGCACAGATACGCAGTATTTT
once,TRBJ1-1,TRBD1,TRBV5-6,CASSLQGANTEAFF,TGTGCCAGCAGCTTACAGGGGGCGAACACTGAAGCTTTCTTT
NA,TRBJ2-7,TRBD2,TRBV5-1,CASSSGTSGLNAYEQYF,TGCGCCAGCAGCTCCGGGACTAGCGGATTGAACGCCTACGAGCAGTACTTC
NA,TRBJ1-3,NA,TRBV3-1/TRBV3-2,CASSQGGTWGNTIYF,TGTGCCAGCAGCCAAGGGGGGACATGGGGAAACACCATATATTTT
NA,TRBJ1-1,NA,TRBV21-1,CADGPGTDIEAFF,TGTGCCGACGGTCCCGGGACAGACATTGAAGCTTTCTTT
NA,TRBJ1-2,TRBD1,TRBV18,CASSTGGGAPHGYTF,TGTGCCAGCTCGACGGGAGGGGGCGCACCCCATGGCTACACCTTC
NA,TRBJ1-2,TRBD1,TRBV6-5,CASRRTGEDGYTF,TGTGCCAGCAGGCGGACAGGGGAGGATGGCTACACCTTC
few,TRBJ1-2,TRBD1,TRBV5-6,CASSLGQGFDGYTF,TGTGCCAGCAGCTTGGGACAGGGCTTTGATGGCTACACCTTC
NA,TRBJ1-1,NA,TRBV5-4,CASSSLRGANTEAFF,TGTGCCAGCAGCTCACTTCGGGGGGCTAACACTGAAGCTTTCTTT
NA,TRBJ2-7,TRBD2,TRBV13,CASSSRLAGAHEQYF,TGTGCCAGCAGCTCAAGACTAGCGGGGGCTCACGAGCAGTACTTC
once,TRBJ1-1,NA,TRBV5-3,CARSFGGRCGEGDTEAFF,TGTGCCAGAAGCTTTGGGGGACGTTGCGGAGAGGGGGACACTGAAGCTTTCTTT
NA,TRBJ1-1,NA,TRBV6-1,CASSERLVAFF,TGTGCCAGCAGTGAACGGTTAGTGGCTTTCTTT
NA,TRBJ2-3,TRBD2,TRBV5-5,CASSLWGLATDTQYF,TGTGCCAGCAGCTTGTGGGGACTAGCGACAGATACGCAGTATTTT
NA,TRBJ1-4,TRBD1,TRBV18,CASSPRGQANEKLFF,TGTGCCAGCTCACCAAGGGGACAGGCTAATGAAAAACTGTTTTTT
NA,TRBJ2-1,TRBD2,TRBV6-4,CASSPFGTTARSHRFF,TGTGCCAGCAGCCCCTTCGGGACTACCGCTCGATCCCATCGGTTCTTC